This T cell receptor beta chain was recovered during a study of beta chain features in type 1 diabetes. Study-wide points: Type 1 diabetes patients had TCRB CDR3s that were shorter (moderately but significantly so) in all four CD4+ subsets.

This clone has just a few counts. As yet, its antigen is unknown. Trimming stripped 6 bases from V and 0 bases from J, with 15 bases between. The CDR3 loop spans 15 amino acids. CDR1 and CDR2 (germline): SGHVS, FNYEAQ. Reverse transcribing all isolated RNA meant expressed TCRB transcripts were sequenced. This table comes from immunoSEQ multiplex PCR, and its TCRdb copy is limited to in-frame clones, with some not included. The repertoire consists of about 660,000 clones, with roughly 13% occurring once and the leading ten covering nearly 0.04%. This TCR came from a man in his late teens or twenties with type 1 diabetes. The V call is TRBV7-6, the J call TRBJ2-7; perhaps TRBD2 as D (5 bases). Specimen: naive CD4+ T cells from blood. CDR3 region: CASSSGPGSSYEQYF. The CDR3 coding sequence is TGTGCCAGCAGTTCCGGCCCTGGGAGCTCCTACGAGCAGTACTTC.